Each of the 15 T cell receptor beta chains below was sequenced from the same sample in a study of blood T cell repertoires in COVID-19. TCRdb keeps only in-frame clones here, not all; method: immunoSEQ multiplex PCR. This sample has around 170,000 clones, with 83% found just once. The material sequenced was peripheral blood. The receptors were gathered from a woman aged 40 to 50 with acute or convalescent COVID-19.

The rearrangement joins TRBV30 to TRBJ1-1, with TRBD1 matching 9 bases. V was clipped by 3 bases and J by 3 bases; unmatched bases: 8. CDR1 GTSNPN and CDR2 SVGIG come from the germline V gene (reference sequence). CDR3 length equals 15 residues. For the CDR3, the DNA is TGTGCCTGGAGGCGGGACAGGGTGTTGGACACTGAAGCTTTCTTT. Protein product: CAWRRDRVLDTEAFF. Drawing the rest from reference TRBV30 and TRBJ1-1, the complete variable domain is SQTIHQWPATLVQPVGSPLSLECTVEGTSNPNLYWYRQAAGRGLQLLFYSVGIGQISSEVPQNLSASRPQDRQFILSSKKLLLSDSGFYLCAWRRDRVLDTEAFFGQGTRLTVV.

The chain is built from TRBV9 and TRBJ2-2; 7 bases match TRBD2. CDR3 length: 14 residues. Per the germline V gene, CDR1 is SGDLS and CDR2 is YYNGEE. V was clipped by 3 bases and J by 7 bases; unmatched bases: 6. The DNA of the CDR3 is TGTGCCAGCAGCGCCAGACTAGCTGTCGGGGAGCTGTTTTTT. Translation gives CASSARLAVGELFF.

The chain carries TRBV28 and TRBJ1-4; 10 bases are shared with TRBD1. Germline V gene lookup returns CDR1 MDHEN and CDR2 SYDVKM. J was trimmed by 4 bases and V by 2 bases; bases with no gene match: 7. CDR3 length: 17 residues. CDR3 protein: CASSLSAGQGGNEKLFF. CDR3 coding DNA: TGTGCCAGCAGTTTAAGTGCCGGACAGGGGGGTAATGAAAAACTGTTTTTT.

CDR3 in DNA: TGTGCCAGCAGTCAACAGGGCCTCGAGCAGTACTTC. It yields the protein CASSQQGLEQYF. J is TRBJ2-7 and V is TRBV27; weak D call: TRBD1 (6 bases). Trimming removed 5 bases at V and 6 bases at J, with 11 bases between. CDR3 length: 12 residues. Looked up from germline, CDR1 is MNHEY and CDR2 is SMNVEV (reference sequence).

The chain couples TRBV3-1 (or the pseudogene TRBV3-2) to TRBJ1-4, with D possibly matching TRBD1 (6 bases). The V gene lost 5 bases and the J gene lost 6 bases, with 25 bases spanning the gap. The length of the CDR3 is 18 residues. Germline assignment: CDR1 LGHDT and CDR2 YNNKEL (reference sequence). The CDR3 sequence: CASSSFGQPLPRHEKLFF. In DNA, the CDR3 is TGTGCCAGCAGCTCCTTTGGACAGCCTCTCCCCCGTCATGAAAAACTGTTTTTT.

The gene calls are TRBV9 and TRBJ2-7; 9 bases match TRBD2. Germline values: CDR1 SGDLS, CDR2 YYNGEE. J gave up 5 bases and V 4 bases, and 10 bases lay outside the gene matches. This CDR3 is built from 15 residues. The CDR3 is CASSSPGLARDEQYF. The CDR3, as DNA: TGTGCCAGCAGCTCCCCTGGACTAGCGAGGGACGAGCAGTACTTC.

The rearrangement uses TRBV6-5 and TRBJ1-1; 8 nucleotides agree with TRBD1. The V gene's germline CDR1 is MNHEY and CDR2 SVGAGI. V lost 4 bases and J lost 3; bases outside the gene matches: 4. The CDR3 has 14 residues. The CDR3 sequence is CASSWSGGDTEAFF. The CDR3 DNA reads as TGTGCCAGCAGTTGGTCAGGGGGCGACACTGAAGCTTTCTTT.

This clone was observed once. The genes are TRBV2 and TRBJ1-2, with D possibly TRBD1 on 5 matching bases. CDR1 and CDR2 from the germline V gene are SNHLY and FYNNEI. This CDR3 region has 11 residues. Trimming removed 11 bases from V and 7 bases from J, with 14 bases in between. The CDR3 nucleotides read TGTGCCTCCCGACGGGGGGGTGGCTACACCTTC. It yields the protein CASRRGGGYTF. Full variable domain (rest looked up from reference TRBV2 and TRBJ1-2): EPEVTQTPSHQVTQMGQEVILRCVPISNHLYFYWYRQILGQKVEFLVSFYNNEISEKSEIFDDQFSVERPDGSNFTLKIRSTKLEDSAMYFCASRRGGGYTFGSGTRLTVV.

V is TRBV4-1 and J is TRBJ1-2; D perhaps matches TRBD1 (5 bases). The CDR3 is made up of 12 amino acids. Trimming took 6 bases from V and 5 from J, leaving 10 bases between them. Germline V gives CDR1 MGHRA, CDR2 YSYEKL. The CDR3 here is CASSLGTYGYTF. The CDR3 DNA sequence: TGCGCCAGCAGTCTTGGGACTTATGGCTACACCTTC.

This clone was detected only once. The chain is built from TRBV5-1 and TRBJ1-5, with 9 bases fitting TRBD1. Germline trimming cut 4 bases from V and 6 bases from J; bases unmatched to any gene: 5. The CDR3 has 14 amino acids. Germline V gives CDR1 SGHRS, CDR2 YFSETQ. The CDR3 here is CASSRTGVGQPQHF. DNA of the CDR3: TGCGCCAGCAGCCGGACAGGGGTCGGTCAGCCCCAGCATTTT. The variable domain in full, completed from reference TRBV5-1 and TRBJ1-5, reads KAGVTQTPRYLIKTRGQQVTLSCSPISGHRSVSWYQQTPGQGLQFLFEYFSETQRNKGNFPGRFSGRQFSNSRSEMNVSTLELGDSALYLCASSRTGVGQPQHFGDGTRLSIL.

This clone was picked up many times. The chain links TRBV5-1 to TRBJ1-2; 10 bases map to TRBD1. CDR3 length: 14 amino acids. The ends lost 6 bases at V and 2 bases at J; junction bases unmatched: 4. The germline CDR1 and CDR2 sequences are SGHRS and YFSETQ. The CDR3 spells CASTRDRGNYGYTF. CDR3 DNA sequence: TGCGCCAGCACCCGGGACAGGGGAAACTATGGCTACACCTTC.

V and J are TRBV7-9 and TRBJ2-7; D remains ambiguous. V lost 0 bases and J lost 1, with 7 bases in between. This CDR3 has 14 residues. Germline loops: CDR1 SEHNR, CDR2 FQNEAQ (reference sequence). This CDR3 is CASSLAAGSYEQYF. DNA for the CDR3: TGTGCCAGCAGCTTAGCGGCAGGATCCTACGAGCAGTACTTC.

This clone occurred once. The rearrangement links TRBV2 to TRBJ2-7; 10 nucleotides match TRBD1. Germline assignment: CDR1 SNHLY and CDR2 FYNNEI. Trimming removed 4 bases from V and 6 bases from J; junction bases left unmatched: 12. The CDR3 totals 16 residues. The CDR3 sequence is CASSGLSTGGLGEQYF. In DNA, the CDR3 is TGTGCCAGCAGTGGATTGTCGACAGGGGGCCTGGGCGAGCAGTACTTC.

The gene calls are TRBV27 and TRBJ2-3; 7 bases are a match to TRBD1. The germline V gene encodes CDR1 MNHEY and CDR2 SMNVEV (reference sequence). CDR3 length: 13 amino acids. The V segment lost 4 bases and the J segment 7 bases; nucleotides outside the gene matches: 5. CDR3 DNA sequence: TGTGCCAGCAGTTCTCGACAGGGAAATACGCAGTATTTT. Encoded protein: CASSSRQGNTQYF.

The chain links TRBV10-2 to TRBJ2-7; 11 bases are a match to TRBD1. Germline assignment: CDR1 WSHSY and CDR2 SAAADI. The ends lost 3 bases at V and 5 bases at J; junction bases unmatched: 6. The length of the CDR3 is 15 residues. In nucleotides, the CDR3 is TGCGCCAGCAGTGACTCCGGGACAGGGGGTAACGAGCAGTACTTC. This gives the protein CASSDSGTGGNEQYF.